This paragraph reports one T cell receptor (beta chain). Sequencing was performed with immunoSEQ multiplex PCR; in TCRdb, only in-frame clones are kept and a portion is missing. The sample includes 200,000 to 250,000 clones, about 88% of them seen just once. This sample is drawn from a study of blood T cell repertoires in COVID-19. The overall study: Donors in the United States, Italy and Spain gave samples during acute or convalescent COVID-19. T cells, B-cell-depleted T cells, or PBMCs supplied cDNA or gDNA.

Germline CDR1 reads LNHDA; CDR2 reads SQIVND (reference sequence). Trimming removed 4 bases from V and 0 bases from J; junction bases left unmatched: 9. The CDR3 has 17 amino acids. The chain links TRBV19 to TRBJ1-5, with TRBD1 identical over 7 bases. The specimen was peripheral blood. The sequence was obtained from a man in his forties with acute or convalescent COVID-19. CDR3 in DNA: TGTGCCAGTAGTACCATGATCAGGGGGGATAGCAATCAGCCCCAGCATTTT. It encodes CASSTMIRGDSNQPQHF. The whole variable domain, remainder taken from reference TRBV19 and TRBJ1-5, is DGGITQSPKYLFRKEGQNVTLSCEQNLNHDAMYWYRQDPGQGLRLIYYSQIVNDFQKGDIAEGYSVSREKKESFPLTVTSAQKNPTAFYLCASSTMIRGDSNQPQHFGDGTRLSIL.